Listed below are T cell receptor beta chains from one sample, sequenced in a study of T cell repertoires in cytomegalovirus infection. Using its own MiXCR run on the reads, TCRdb lists one record per CDR3 protein. Counted here are some 450,000 distinct CDR3 sequences, around 32% occurring once; the ten biggest clones make up around 15%. The sample comprised PBMCs. Every receptor here comes from a human donor in good health (CMV status not recorded). Some clones in this sample may be carry-over from other donors' samples. Each CDR3 is given with its conserved first and last residue. Fields, in order: V gene, D gene, J gene, CDR3 length, clone size, CDR3 protein, CDR3 DNA. The D gene is left open where the match is weak. For some rows the clone size is stated as once, few or many, or as a class when expanded; others skip it.

V gene: TRBV2
D gene: TRBD2
J gene: TRBJ2-7
CDR3 length: 13
clone size: NA
CDR3 protein: CASISSGGYEQYF
CDR3 DNA: TGTGCCAGCATTTCTAGCGGGGGGTACGAGCAGTACTTC

V gene: TRBV12-3/TRBV12-4
D gene: NA
J gene: TRBJ1-4
CDR3 length: 15
clone size: NA
CDR3 protein: CASRAEDATNEKLFF
CDR3 DNA: TGTGCCAGCAGGGCAGAGGACGCAACTAATGAAAAACTGTTTTTT

V gene: TRBV20-1
D gene: NA
J gene: TRBJ1-1
CDR3 length: 11
clone size: NA
CDR3 protein: CSASAWGGAFF
CDR3 DNA: TGCAGTGCTTCCGCCTGGGGCGGAGCTTTCTTT

V gene: TRBV4-1
D gene: NA
J gene: TRBJ1-3
CDR3 length: 13
clone size: NA
CDR3 protein: CASSQVDGNTIYF
CDR3 DNA: TGCGCCAGCAGCCAAGTCGACGGAAACACCATATATTTT

V gene: TRBV28
D gene: NA
J gene: TRBJ1-3
CDR3 length: 14
clone size: NA
CDR3 protein: CASTPGGNGNTIYF
CDR3 DNA: TGTGCCAGCACCCCTGGGGGCAATGGAAACACCATATATTTT

V gene: TRBV7-9
D gene: NA
J gene: TRBJ2-7
CDR3 length: 14
clone size: NA
CDR3 protein: CASSSQQYSYEQYF
CDR3 DNA: TGTGCCAGCAGCTCCCAGCAGTACTCCTACGAGCAGTACTTC

V gene: TRBV4-2
D gene: TRBD2
J gene: TRBJ2-3
CDR3 length: 16
clone size: once
CDR3 protein: CASSQGSGVRTDTQYF
CDR3 DNA: TGTGCCAGCAGCCAGGGTAGCGGGGTGCGTACAGATACGCAGTATTTT

V gene: TRBV5-1
D gene: TRBD2
J gene: TRBJ2-3
CDR3 length: 17
clone size: NA
CDR3 protein: CASSSLFSGGFSDTQYF
CDR3 DNA: TGCGCCAGCAGCTCCCTTTTTAGCGGGGGGTTCTCCGATACGCAGTATTTT

V gene: TRBV7-2
D gene: TRBD1
J gene: TRBJ1-6
CDR3 length: 15
clone size: many
CDR3 protein: CASSYRDRRDSPLHF
CDR3 DNA: TGTGCCAGCAGCTACCGGGACAGGAGGGATTCACCCCTCCACTTT

V gene: TRBV5-6
D gene: NA
J gene: TRBJ1-1
CDR3 length: 15
clone size: NA
CDR3 protein: CASSSPRGVGTEAFF
CDR3 DNA: TGTGCCAGCAGCTCACCCAGGGGCGTAGGCACTGAAGCTTTCTTT

V gene: TRBV6-5
D gene: TRBD2
J gene: TRBJ2-5
CDR3 length: 14
clone size: few
CDR3 protein: CASSYSSGGGTQYF
CDR3 DNA: TGTGCCAGCAGTTACTCGAGCGGGGGGGGGACCCAGTACTTC

V gene: TRBV7-2
D gene: NA
J gene: TRBJ2-4
CDR3 length: 14
clone size: many
CDR3 protein: CASSLAVGDGIQYF
CDR3 DNA: TGTGCCAGCAGCTTAGCGGTGGGGGACGGCATTCAGTACTTC

V gene: TRBV7-6
D gene: TRBD1
J gene: TRBJ1-4
CDR3 length: 15
clone size: many
CDR3 protein: CASSPGQGGIEKLFF
CDR3 DNA: TGTGCCAGCAGCCCTGGACAGGGTGGTATCGAAAAACTGTTTTTT

V gene: TRBV12-3/TRBV12-4
D gene: NA
J gene: TRBJ1-2
CDR3 length: 15
clone size: NA
CDR3 protein: CASSLGRAPNYGYTF
CDR3 DNA: TGTGCCAGCAGTTTAGGCAGGGCCCCTAACTATGGCTACACCTTC

V gene: TRBV10-3
D gene: NA
J gene: TRBJ2-1
CDR3 length: 14
clone size: NA
CDR3 protein: CATHRGGPLDEQFF
CDR3 DNA: TGTGCCACCCATAGGGGGGGCCCTTTGGATGAGCAGTTCTTC

V gene: TRBV2
D gene: TRBD1
J gene: TRBJ2-4
CDR3 length: 19
clone size: NA
CDR3 protein: CASIEEGAPRPPAKNIQYF
CDR3 DNA: TGTGCCAGCATTGAAGAGGGGGCCCCCAGACCCCCAGCCAAAAACATTCAGTACTTC

V gene: TRBV6-5
D gene: TRBD1
J gene: TRBJ1-3
CDR3 length: 15
clone size: NA
CDR3 protein: CASSSYRGEGNTIYF
CDR3 DNA: TGTGCCAGCAGTTCGTACAGGGGAGAGGGAAACACCATATATTTT

V gene: TRBV7-6
D gene: NA
J gene: TRBJ1-5
CDR3 length: 12
clone size: few
CDR3 protein: CASSLERGAQHF
CDR3 DNA: TGTGCCAGCAGCTTAGAACGGGGGGCCCAGCATTTT

V gene: TRBV10-3
D gene: NA
J gene: TRBJ2-1
CDR3 length: 15
clone size: once
CDR3 protein: CATLITGGSYNEQFF
CDR3 DNA: TGTGCCACCCTAATAACCGGAGGGTCCTACAATGAGCAGTTCTTC

V gene: TRBV19
D gene: NA
J gene: TRBJ1-5
CDR3 length: 15
clone size: few
CDR3 protein: CASSIGQGKSQPQHF
CDR3 DNA: TGTGCCAGTAGTATCGGTCAGGGGAAAAGTCAGCCCCAGCATTTT

V gene: TRBV4-3
D gene: NA
J gene: TRBJ1-5
CDR3 length: 14
clone size: many
CDR3 protein: CASSQVTGDQPQHF
CDR3 DNA: TGCGCCAGCAGCCAAGTAACCGGGGATCAGCCCCAGCATTTT

V gene: TRBV19
D gene: NA
J gene: TRBJ1-5
CDR3 length: 16
clone size: NA
CDR3 protein: CASSRILAIVLQPQHF
CDR3 DNA: TGTGCCAGTAGTCGTATATTGGCGATTGTTCTTCAGCCCCAGCATTTT

V gene: TRBV10-2
D gene: TRBD2
J gene: TRBJ2-3
CDR3 length: 18
clone size: NA
CDR3 protein: CASSARGERGPRTDTQYF
CDR3 DNA: TGCGCCAGCAGTGCTCGCGGGGAGCGGGGGCCACGCACAGATACGCAGTATTTT

V gene: TRBV28
D gene: NA
J gene: TRBJ1-5
CDR3 length: 11
clone size: many
CDR3 protein: CASSSRKPQHF
CDR3 DNA: TGTGCCAGCAGTAGTAGGAAGCCCCAGCATTTT

V gene: TRBV6-1
D gene: NA
J gene: TRBJ1-6
CDR3 length: 13
clone size: NA
CDR3 protein: CASSEVSNSPLHF
CDR3 DNA: TGTGCCAGCAGTGAAGTCTCAAATTCACCCCTCCACTTT

V gene: TRBV19
D gene: TRBD2
J gene: TRBJ2-1
CDR3 length: 15
clone size: few
CDR3 protein: CASSTGGMSYNEQFF
CDR3 DNA: TGTGCCAGTAGTACCGGGGGGATGTCCTACAATGAGCAGTTCTTC

V gene: TRBV7-3
D gene: NA
J gene: TRBJ2-5
CDR3 length: 15
clone size: NA
CDR3 protein: CASSLRPLPIETQYF
CDR3 DNA: TGTGCCAGCAGCTTAAGGCCCCTTCCCATAGAGACCCAGTACTTC

V gene: TRBV10-3
D gene: TRBD1
J gene: TRBJ2-1
CDR3 length: 17
clone size: few
CDR3 protein: CAISASPGTGVGNEQFF
CDR3 DNA: TGTGCCATCAGTGCATCCCCCGGGACAGGGGTAGGAAATGAGCAGTTCTTC

V gene: TRBV7-9
D gene: NA
J gene: TRBJ2-5
CDR3 length: 14
clone size: few
CDR3 protein: CASSLAVGQETQYF
CDR3 DNA: TGTGCCAGCAGCTTAGCGGTGGGACAAGAGACCCAGTACTTC

V gene: TRBV15
D gene: NA
J gene: TRBJ1-4
CDR3 length: 16
clone size: NA
CDR3 protein: CATSRDPPGGNEKLFF
CDR3 DNA: TGTGCCACCAGCAGAGATCCGCCCGGTGGTAATGAAAAACTGTTTTTT

V gene: TRBV9
D gene: TRBD1
J gene: TRBJ2-7
CDR3 length: 14
clone size: NA
CDR3 protein: CASSVGGQVHEQYF
CDR3 DNA: TGTGCCAGCAGCGTAGGGGGACAGGTTCACGAGCAGTACTTC

V gene: TRBV10-3
D gene: NA
J gene: TRBJ2-7
CDR3 length: 11
clone size: NA
CDR3 protein: CATGQFSEQYF
CDR3 DNA: TGTGCCACGGGACAATTCAGCGAGCAGTACTTC